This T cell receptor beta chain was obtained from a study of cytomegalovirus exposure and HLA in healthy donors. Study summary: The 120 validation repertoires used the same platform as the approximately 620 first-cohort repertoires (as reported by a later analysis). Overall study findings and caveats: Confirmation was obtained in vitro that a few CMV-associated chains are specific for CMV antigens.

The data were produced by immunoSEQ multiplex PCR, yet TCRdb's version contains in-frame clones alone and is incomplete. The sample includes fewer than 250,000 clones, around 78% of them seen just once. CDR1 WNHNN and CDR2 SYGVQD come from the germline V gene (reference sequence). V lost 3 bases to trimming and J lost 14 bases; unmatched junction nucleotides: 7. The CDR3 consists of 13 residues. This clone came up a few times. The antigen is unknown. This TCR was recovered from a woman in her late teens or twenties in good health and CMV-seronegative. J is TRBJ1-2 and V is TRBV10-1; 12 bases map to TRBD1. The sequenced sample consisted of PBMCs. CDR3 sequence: CASSDRDRGQLTF. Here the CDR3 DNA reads TGCGCCAGCAGTGACCGGGACAGGGGGCAGTTAACCTTC.